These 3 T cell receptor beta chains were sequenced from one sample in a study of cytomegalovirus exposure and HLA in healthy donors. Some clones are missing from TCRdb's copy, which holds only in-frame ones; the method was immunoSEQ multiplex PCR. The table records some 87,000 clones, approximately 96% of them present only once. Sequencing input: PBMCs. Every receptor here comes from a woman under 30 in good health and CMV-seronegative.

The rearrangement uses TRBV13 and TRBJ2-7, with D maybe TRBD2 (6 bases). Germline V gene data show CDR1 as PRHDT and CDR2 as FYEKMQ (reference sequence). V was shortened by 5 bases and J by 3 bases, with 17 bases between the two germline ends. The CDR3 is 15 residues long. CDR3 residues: CASSPPSAGSYEQYF. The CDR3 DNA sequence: TGTGCCAGCAGCCCTCCCTCTGCGGGGAGCTACGAGCAGTACTTC.

CDR3 residues: CASSVGWRGVSYGYTF. The CDR3 nucleotides are TGTGCCAGCAGCGTAGGATGGCGGGGTGTGAGCTATGGCTACACCTTC. The chain uses TRBV9 and TRBJ1-2; D gene unclear. Germline V gene lookup returns CDR1 SGDLS and CDR2 YYNGEE. The V gene lost 0 bases and the J gene lost 4 bases, with 16 bases spanning the gap. The CDR3 is 16 amino acids.

Here the CDR3 DNA reads TGTGCCAGCGGGGCACTTGGCGGCTACACCTTC. It encodes CASGALGGYTF. The V gene is TRBV28, the J gene TRBJ1-2; weak D call: TRBD1 (5 bases). The ends were cut back, 8 bases at V and 8 bases at J, with 12 bases in the middle. CDR1 and CDR2 (germline): MDHEN, SYDVKM. The CDR3 loop spans 11 amino acids.